The TCR beta chain described here comes from a study of blood T cell repertoires in COVID-19 (dated by TCRdb to about 2020). Describing the broader study: Samples from collaborators originated in the United States, Italy and Spain and spanned both the acute and convalescent phases of COVID-19. The material from the prospective study consisted of cDNA or gDNA derived from T cells, B-cell-depleted T cells, or PBMCs. Where available, HLA class I and class II types were obtained from metadata supplied by the sample provider rather than from assay-based typing. The samples were drawn from the first 160 participants of the ongoing ImmuneRACE study and from 950 to 1,500 subjects provided by 6 global collaborators. Sample metadata almost always included a de-identified subject ID, COVID-19 status, age in years and sex. The dataset comprised deeply sampled blood TCRbeta repertoires from subjects exposed to, actively infected with, or recovered from COVID-19. A freely available public database, intended as a resource for researchers studying the immune response to SARS-CoV-2, is where the repertoires were released.

Broad study findings and their caveats: The amount of clinical and demographic metadata varied by source and participant and was provided uncurated.

Note on this clone: Its antigen target is currently unknown. Per-nucleotide qualities are absent, and no much larger clonotype sits a single base away.

A second Seattle source provided samples from volunteer blood donors who had recovered from COVID-19. The collaborating institutions used their own protocols to collect whole blood in K2EDTA tubes. For TCRbeta analysis, collaborator samples were shipped as frozen whole blood, as isolated PBMCs, or as DNA extracted from either sample type. From the cysteine up to the phenylalanine, the CDR3 has a length of 15 residues. Only the CDR3 portion is preserved as DNA: 45 bases, with reading frame beginning at the first base. V and J are trimmed by 6 bases and 2 bases, and the gene matches miss 6 bases of the junction. TCRbeta CDR3 regions were amplified from genomic DNA using the immunoSEQ Assay, a bias-controlled multiplex PCR. Concerning the study's data processing: Within the assay, amplification of reference gene primers was used to estimate how many nucleated cells each sample contained. To quantify the absolute abundance of each unique TCRbeta CDR3 rearrangement, sequence reads were collapsed and filtered. Productive Simpson clonality was computed per sample as the square root of Simpson's diversity index over productive rearrangements. TCRdb carries this immuneACCESS record with in-frame sequences only. Its versions omit some clonotypes, under half of them owing to an unresolved V gene in the studies checked, with the rest unexplained. The V and J calls and clone size come from that table; D and trimming were worked out from the DNA. Within this sample are approximately 240,000 clones, with 65% to 85% of them counted one time only. Over 2.5% of the sample goes to the ten largest clones.

The sample was peripheral blood. The TCR comes from a woman under 40 who had recovered from COVID-19. The chain employs TRBV23-1 and TRBJ1-5; TRBD1 fits 8 bases in the junction. TRBV23-1 is an open reading frame whose function is uncertain. The CDR3 amino acid sequence is: CASRPRGRGNQPQHF. The DNA sequence reads TGCGCCAGCAGACCCAGGGGGCGAGGCAATCAGCCCCAGCATTTT.